The rows below give T cell receptor beta chains drawn from one sample of a study of blood T cell repertoires in COVID-19. Using immunoSEQ multiplex PCR, the repertoire was profiled, and TCRdb retains in-frame clones only, with some absent. There are approximately 60,000 clones in the sample; roughly 86% occur only once, and more than 8% lies in the top ten. The sample taken for sequencing was peripheral blood. The receptors derive from an elderly woman with acute or convalescent COVID-19. CDR3s include the opening cysteine and the closing phenylalanine or tryptophan. Fields, in order: clone size, J gene, V gene, D gene, CDR3 protein, CDR3 DNA. The D gene is left open where the match is weak. A clone size is listed for some rows: how often the clone was seen (once, few, many), or a class if it is expanded.

>-|TRBJ1-4|TRBV5-5|-
CASSLMATATNEKLFF
TGTGCCAGCAGCTTGATGGCGACAGCAACTAATGAAAAACTGTTTTTT
>-|TRBJ2-1|TRBV4-1|TRBD2
CASSQDRLAGLGEQFF
TGCGCCAGCAGCCAAGATCGGCTAGCGGGTCTCGGGGAGCAGTTCTTC
>-|TRBJ2-2|TRBV6-5|TRBD2
CASSYLAGLTTGELFF
TGTGCCAGCAGTTACTTAGCGGGGCTTACGACCGGGGAGCTGTTTTTT
>-|TRBJ2-1|TRBV11-2|TRBD1
CASSWDRGNEQFF
TGTGCCAGCAGCTGGGACAGGGGCAATGAGCAGTTCTTC
>-|TRBJ1-2|TRBV6-2/TRBV6-3|-
CASSWGGRTLRGGGYTF
TGTGCCAGCAGCTGGGGCGGGCGGACGCTTCGGGGAGGTGGCTACACCTTC
>-|TRBJ2-3|TRBV27|-
CASTRSGLAIRTDTQYF
TGTGCCAGCACCCGTTCAGGTCTCGCAATCCGCACAGATACGCAGTATTTT
>-|TRBJ1-6|TRBV5-1|-
CASSLREGSPLHF
TGCGCCAGCAGCTTGAGGGAGGGTTCACCCCTCCACTTT
>few|TRBJ1-2|TRBV29-1|-
CSVIQGKDGYTF
TGCAGCGTCATTCAGGGGAAGGACGGCTACACCTTC
>-|TRBJ2-5|TRBV5-8|-
CASRQAETQYF
TGTGCCAGCAGGCAGGCGGAGACCCAGTACTTC
>-|TRBJ1-6|TRBV6-5|-
CASDPPGSPLHF
TGTGCCAGTGACCCACCGGGATCACCCCTCCACTTT
>-|TRBJ2-7|TRBV7-9|-
CASGRGSSYEQYF
TGTGCCAGCGGAAGAGGAAGCTCCTACGAGCAGTACTTC
>-|TRBJ2-7|TRBV7-8|-
CASSPGRSYEQYF
TGTGCCAGCAGCCCTGGCCGATCCTACGAGCAGTACTTC
>-|TRBJ2-3|TRBV4-2|TRBD2
CASSQALSGGTDTQYF
TGTGCCAGCAGCCAAGCCCTTAGCGGGGGAACAGATACGCAGTATTTT
>-|TRBJ2-3|TRBV29-1|-
CSVAPVLDTQYF
TGCAGCGTTGCCCCGGTCCTGGATACGCAGTATTTT
>-|TRBJ1-2|TRBV5-4|-
CASSLEATVYGYTF
TGTGCCAGCAGCTTGGAGGCGACAGTCTATGGCTACACCTTC
>-|TRBJ2-1|TRBV18|-
CASSRRGSYNEQFF
TGTGCCAGCTCGCGCAGGGGCTCCTACAATGAGCAGTTCTTC
>-|TRBJ2-7|TRBV11-2|TRBD1
CASSFATGGYEQYF
TGTGCCAGCAGCTTCGCCACAGGGGGCTACGAGCAGTACTTC
>-|TRBJ1-5|TRBV5-1|TRBD1
CASSLGDRGDQPQHF
TGCGCCAGCAGCTTGGGGGACAGGGGGGATCAGCCCCAGCATTTT
>once|TRBJ1-5|TRBV7-2|TRBD1
CASSIQGGNQPQHF
TGTGCCAGCAGCATTCAGGGGGGAAATCAGCCCCAGCATTTT
>many|TRBJ2-5|TRBV15|TRBD1
CATSSDRGQETQYF
TGTGCCACCAGCAGCGACAGGGGCCAAGAGACCCAGTACTTC